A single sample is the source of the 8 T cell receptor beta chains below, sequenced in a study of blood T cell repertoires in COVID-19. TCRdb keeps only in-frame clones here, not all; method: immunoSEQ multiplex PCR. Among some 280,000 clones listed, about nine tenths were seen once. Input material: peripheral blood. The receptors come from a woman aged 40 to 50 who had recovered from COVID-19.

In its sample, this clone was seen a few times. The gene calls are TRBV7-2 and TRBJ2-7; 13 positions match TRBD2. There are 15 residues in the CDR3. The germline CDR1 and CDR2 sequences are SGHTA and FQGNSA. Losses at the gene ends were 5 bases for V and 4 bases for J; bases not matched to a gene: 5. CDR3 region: CASSQGLAGLYEQYF. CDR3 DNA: TGTGCCAGCAGCCAGGGACTAGCGGGGTTATACGAGCAGTACTTC.

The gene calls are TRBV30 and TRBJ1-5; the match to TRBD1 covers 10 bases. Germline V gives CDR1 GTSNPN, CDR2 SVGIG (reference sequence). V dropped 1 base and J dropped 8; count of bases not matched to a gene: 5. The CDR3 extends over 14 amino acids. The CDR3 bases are TGTGCCTGGAGTGGGGGACAGGGGTCGGAGCCCCAGCATTTT. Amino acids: CAWSGGQGSEPQHF.

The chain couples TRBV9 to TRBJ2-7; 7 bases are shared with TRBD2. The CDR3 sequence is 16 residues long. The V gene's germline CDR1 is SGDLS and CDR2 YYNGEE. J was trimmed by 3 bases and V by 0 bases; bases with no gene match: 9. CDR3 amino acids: CASSVGLAEGIYEQYF. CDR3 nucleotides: TGTGCCAGCAGCGTAGGCCTAGCGGAAGGGATCTACGAGCAGTACTTC.

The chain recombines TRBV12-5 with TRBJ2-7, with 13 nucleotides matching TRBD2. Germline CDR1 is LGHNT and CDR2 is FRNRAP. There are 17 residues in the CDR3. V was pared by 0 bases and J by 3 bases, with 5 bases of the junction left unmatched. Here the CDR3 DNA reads TGTGCTAGTGGTTTGGTACCCGGACTAGCGGGAGTCTACGAGCAGTACTTC. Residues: CASGLVPGLAGVYEQYF. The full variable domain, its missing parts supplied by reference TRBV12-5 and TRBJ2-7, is DARVTQTPRHKVTEMGQEVTMRCQPILGHNTVFWYRQTMMQGLELLAYFRNRAPLDDSGMPKDRFSAEMPDATLATLKIQPSEPRDSAVYFCASGLVPGLAGVYEQYFGPGTRLTVT.

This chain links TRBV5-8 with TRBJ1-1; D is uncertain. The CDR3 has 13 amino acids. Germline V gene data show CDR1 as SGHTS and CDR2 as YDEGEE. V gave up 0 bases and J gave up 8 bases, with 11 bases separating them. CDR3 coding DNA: TGTGCCAGCAGCTTGGGGATAGCCCCAGAAGCTTTCTTT. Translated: CASSLGIAPEAFF.

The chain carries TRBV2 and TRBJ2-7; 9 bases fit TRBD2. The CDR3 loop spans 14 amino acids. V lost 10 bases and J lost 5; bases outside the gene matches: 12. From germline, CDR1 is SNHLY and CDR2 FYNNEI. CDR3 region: CATSEASGTHEQYF. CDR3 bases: TGTGCCACCTCAGAGGCTAGCGGGACCCACGAGCAGTACTTC.

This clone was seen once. The CDR3 DNA reads as TGTGCCAGCATGGAGGACCCATCTTCACCCCTCCACTTT. Translation gives CASMEDPSSPLHF. V usage is TRBV28 and J usage is TRBJ1-6, with D unresolved. The V and J ends lost 7 bases and 9 bases respectively, with 13 bases between them. Germline values: CDR1 MDHEN, CDR2 SYDVKM. The CDR3 totals 13 residues.

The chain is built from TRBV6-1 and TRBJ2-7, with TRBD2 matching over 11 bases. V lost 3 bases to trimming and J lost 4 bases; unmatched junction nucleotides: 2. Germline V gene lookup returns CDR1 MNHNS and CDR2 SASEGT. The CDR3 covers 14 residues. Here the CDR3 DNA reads TGTGCCAGCAGTGAGACTAGCGGGGATTACGAGCAGTACTTC. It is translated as CASSETSGDYEQYF.